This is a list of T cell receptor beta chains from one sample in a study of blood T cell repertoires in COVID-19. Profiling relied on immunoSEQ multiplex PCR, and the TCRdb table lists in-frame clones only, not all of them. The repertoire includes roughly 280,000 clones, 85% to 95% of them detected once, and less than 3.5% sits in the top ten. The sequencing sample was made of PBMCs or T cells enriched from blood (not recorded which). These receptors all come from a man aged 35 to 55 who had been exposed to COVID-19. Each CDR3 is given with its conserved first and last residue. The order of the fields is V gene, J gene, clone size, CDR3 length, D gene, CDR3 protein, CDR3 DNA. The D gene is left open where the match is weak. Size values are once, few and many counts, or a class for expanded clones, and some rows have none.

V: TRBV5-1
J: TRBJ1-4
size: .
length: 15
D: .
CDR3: CASSPVRGDGEKLFF
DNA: TGCGCCAGCAGCCCGGTAAGGGGCGACGGTGAAAAACTGTTTTTT

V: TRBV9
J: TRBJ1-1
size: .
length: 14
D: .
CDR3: CASSVTRTGTEAFF
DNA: TGTGCCAGCAGCGTAACTCGGACGGGAACTGAAGCTTTCTTT

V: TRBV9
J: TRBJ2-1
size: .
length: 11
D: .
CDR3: CASSARGEQFF
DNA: TGTGCCAGCAGCGCGCGGGGAGAGCAGTTCTTC

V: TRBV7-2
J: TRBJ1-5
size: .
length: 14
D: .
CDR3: CASSFWGRDQPQHF
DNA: TGTGCCAGCAGCTTTTGGGGGAGGGATCAGCCCCAGCATTTT

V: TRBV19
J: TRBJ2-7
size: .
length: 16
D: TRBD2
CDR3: CATQSLAGTREDEQYF
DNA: TGTGCCACCCAAAGTCTGGCGGGGACGCGGGAGGATGAGCAGTACTTC

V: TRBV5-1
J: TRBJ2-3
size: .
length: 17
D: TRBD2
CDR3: CASSLGVAGVRADTQYF
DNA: TGCGCCAGCAGCTTGGGGGTAGCGGGAGTAAGGGCAGATACGCAGTATTTT

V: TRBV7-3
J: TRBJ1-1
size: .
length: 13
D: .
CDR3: CASSPGPNTEAFF
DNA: TGTGCCAGCAGCCCAGGGCCGAACACTGAAGCTTTCTTT

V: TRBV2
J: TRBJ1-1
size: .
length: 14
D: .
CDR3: CASPRRGLNTEAFF
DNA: TGTGCCAGCCCGCGTAGGGGCTTGAACACTGAAGCTTTCTTT

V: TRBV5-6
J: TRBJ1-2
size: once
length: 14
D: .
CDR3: CASSLVRGNYGYTF
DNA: TGTGCCAGCAGCTTGGTAAGGGGGAACTATGGCTACACCTTC

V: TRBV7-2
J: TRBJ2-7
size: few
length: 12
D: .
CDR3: CASSLVMAEQYF
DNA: TGTGCCAGCAGCTTGGTGATGGCTGAGCAGTACTTC

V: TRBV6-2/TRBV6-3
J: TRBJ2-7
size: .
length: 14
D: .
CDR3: CASSYNRVTYEQYF
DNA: TGTGCCAGCAGTTACAACAGGGTGACCTACGAGCAGTACTTC

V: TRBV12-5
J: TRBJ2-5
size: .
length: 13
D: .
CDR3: CASGLGGQETQYF
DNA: TGTGCTAGTGGTTTGGGAGGTCAAGAGACCCAGTACTTC

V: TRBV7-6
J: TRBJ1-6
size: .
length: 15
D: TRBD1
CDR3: CASSLVRQGRSPLHF
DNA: TGTGCCAGCAGCTTAGTTAGACAGGGAAGGTCACCCCTCCACTTT

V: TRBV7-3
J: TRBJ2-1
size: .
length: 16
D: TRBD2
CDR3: CASSLGTSAAYNEQFF
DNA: TGTGCCAGCAGCTTAGGTACTAGCGCTGCCTACAATGAGCAGTTCTTC

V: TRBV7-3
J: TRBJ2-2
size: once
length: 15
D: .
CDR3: CASSLRALRTGELFF
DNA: TGTGCCAGCAGCTTAAGGGCACTTAGGACCGGGGAGCTGTTTTTT

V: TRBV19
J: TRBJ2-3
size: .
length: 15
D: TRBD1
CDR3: CASSIEGTGLRTQYF
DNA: TGTGCCAGTAGTATCGAAGGGACAGGGCTGAGAACGCAGTATTTT

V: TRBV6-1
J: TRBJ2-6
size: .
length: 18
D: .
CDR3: CASSEPPLYGDGANVLTF
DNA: TGTGCCAGCAGTGAACCTCCTCTCTACGGGGATGGGGCCAACGTCCTGACTTTC

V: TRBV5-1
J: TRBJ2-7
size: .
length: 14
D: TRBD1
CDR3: CASSSGTGVNEQYF
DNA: TGCGCCAGCAGCAGCGGGACAGGGGTCAACGAGCAGTACTTC

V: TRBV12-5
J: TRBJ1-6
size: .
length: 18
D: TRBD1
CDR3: CASGGTGGLITDNSPLHF
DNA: TGTGCTAGTGGTGGTACAGGGGGACTCATTACGGATAATTCACCCCTCCACTTT

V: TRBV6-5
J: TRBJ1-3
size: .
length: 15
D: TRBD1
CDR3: CASSLTGTGGDTIYF
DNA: TGTGCCAGCTCTTTAACCGGGACAGGGGGTGACACCATATATTTT

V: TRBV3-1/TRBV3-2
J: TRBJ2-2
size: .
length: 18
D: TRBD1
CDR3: CASSQDWWTGGNTGELFF
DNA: TGTGCCAGCAGCCAAGATTGGTGGACAGGGGGAAACACCGGGGAGCTGTTTTTT

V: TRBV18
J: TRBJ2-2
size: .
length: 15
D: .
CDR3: CASSPGQKNTGELFF
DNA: TGTGCCAGCTCACCTGGACAGAAGAACACCGGGGAGCTGTTTTTT

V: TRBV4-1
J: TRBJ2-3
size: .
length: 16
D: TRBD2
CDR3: CASSSKTSGRLDTQYF
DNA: TGCGCCAGCAGCTCAAAGACTAGCGGGAGATTAGATACGCAGTATTTT

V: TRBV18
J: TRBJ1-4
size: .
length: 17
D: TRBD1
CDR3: CASSPPKRQGRNEKLFF
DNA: TGTGCCAGCTCACCACCGAAACGACAGGGGAGAAATGAAAAACTGTTTTTT

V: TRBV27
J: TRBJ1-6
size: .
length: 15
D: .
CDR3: CASRYLQGGNSPLHF
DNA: TGTGCCAGCAGATACCTTCAGGGAGGTAATTCACCCCTCCACTTT

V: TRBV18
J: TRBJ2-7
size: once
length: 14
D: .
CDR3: CASSGAARPYEQYF
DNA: TGTGCCAGCTCCGGAGCCGCGCGACCCTACGAGCAGTACTTC

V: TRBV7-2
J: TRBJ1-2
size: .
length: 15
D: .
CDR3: CASSLSSGAYYGYTF
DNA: TGTGCCAGCAGCTTAAGCTCAGGCGCATACTATGGCTACACCTTC

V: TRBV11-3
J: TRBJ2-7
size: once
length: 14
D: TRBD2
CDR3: CASSLGTSLGEQYF
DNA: TGTGCCAGCAGCTTAGGGACTAGTCTTGGCGAGCAGTACTTC

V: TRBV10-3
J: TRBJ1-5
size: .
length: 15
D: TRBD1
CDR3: CATKLETGGLQPQHF
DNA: TGTGCCACCAAGCTCGAGACAGGGGGCTTGCAGCCCCAGCATTTT

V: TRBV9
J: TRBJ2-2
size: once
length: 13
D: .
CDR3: CASREGSTGELFF
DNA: TGTGCCAGCAGGGAGGGATCCACCGGGGAGCTGTTTTTT

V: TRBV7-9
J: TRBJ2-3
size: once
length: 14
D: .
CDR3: CASSSPLFTDTQYF
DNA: TGTGCCAGCAGCTCCCCCCTGTTCACAGATACGCAGTATTTT

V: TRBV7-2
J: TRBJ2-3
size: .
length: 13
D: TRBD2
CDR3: CASAGGEVDTQYF
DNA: TGTGCCAGCGCCGGGGGGGAGGTAGATACGCAGTATTTT

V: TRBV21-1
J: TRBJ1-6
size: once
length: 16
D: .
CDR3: CASSKVAGRRISPLHF
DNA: TGTGCCAGCAGCAAAGTTGCCGGGAGGCGGATTTCACCCCTCCACTTT

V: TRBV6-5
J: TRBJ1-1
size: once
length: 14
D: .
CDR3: CASSYRPGHSEAFF
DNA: TGTGCCAGCAGCTACAGACCGGGACACTCTGAAGCTTTCTTT

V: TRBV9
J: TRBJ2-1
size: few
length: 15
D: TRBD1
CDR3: CASSTRQGAYNEQFF
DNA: TGTGCCAGCAGCACCCGACAGGGGGCGTACAATGAGCAGTTCTTC

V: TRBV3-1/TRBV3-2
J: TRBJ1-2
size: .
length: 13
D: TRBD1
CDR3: CASSQDRGYGYTF
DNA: TGTGCCAGCAGCCAAGACAGGGGGTATGGCTACACCTTC

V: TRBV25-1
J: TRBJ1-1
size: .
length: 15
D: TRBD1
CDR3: CASRPGQGLGGEAFF
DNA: TGTGCCAGCAGGCCGGGACAGGGGTTAGGGGGTGAAGCTTTCTTT

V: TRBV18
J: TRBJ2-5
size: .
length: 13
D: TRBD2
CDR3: CASSREVQETQYF
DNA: TGTGCCAGCTCCCGGGAGGTACAAGAGACCCAGTACTTC

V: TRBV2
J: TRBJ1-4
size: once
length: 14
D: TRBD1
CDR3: CASTWDRSNEKLFF
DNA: TGTGCCAGCACCTGGGACAGAAGTAATGAAAAACTGTTTTTT

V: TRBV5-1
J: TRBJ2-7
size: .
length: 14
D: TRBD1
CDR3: CASSFGTGEYEQYF
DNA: TGCGCCAGCAGCTTCGGGACAGGGGAATACGAGCAGTACTTC

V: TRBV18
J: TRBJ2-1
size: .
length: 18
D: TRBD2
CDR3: CASSLGPWTSGSLYEQFF
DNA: TGTGCCAGCTCACTCGGCCCCTGGACTAGCGGGAGTCTGTATGAGCAGTTCTTC

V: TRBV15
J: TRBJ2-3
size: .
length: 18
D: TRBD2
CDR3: CATSRSPPGLAARWTQYF
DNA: TGTGCCACCAGCAGATCACCCCCCGGACTAGCGGCGAGGTGGACGCAGTATTTT

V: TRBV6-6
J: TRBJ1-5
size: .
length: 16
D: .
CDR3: CASSYPGGGGNQPQHF
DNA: TGTGCCAGCAGTTACCCCGGCGGGGGCGGAAATCAGCCCCAGCATTTT

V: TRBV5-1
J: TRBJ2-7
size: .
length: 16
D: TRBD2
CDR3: CASSLTLAGWSYEQYF
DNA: TGCGCCAGCAGTCTAACTCTAGCGGGGTGGTCCTACGAGCAGTACTTC

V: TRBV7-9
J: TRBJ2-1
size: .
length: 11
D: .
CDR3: CASSFSGVPFF
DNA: TGTGCCAGCAGCTTTTCGGGGGTTCCGTTCTTC

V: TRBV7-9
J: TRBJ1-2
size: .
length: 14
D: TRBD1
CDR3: CASSLGTGDYGYTF
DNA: TGTGCCAGCAGCTTAGGGACAGGAGACTATGGCTACACCTTC

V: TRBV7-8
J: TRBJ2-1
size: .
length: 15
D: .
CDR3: CASSLFRSSYNEQFF
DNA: TGTGCCAGCAGCTTATTTAGGAGCTCCTACAATGAGCAGTTCTTC

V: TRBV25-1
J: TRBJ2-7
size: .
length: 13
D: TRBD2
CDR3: CASTKGLVGEQYF
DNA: TGTGCCAGCACTAAAGGACTAGTTGGGGAGCAGTACTTC

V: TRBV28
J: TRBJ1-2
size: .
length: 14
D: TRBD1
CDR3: CASSIGTGLYGYTF
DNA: TGTGCCAGCAGTATCGGGACAGGGCTATATGGCTACACCTTC

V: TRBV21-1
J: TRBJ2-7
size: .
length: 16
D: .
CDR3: CASSNPRGQGRYEQYF
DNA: TGTGCCAGCAGCAACCCTAGGGGACAGGGCCGGTACGAGCAGTACTTC

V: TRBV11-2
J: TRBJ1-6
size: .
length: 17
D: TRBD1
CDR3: CASSSIRGGQGASPLHF
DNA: TGTGCCAGCAGCTCGATCCGGGGGGGACAGGGGGCTTCACCCCTCCACTTT

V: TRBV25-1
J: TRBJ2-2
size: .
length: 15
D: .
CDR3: CASSPSSSNTGELFF
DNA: TGTGCCAGCAGCCCCTCTTCTTCGAACACCGGGGAGCTGTTTTTT